This T cell receptor beta chain appears in the sequencing data of a study of blood T cell repertoires in COVID-19. Sequencing was performed with immunoSEQ multiplex PCR; in TCRdb, only in-frame clones are kept and a portion is missing. Altogether around 130,000 clones are present, roughly four fifths being singletons, with the ten largest covering about 13%. In germline, CDR1 is LGHDT, CDR2 YNNKEL (reference sequence). V was pared by 3 bases and J by 5 bases, with 10 bases of the junction left unmatched. The CDR3 totals 15 residues. Sample: peripheral blood. The TCR comes from a human donor in a cohort sampled during active COVID-19. The chain uses TRBV3-1 (or the pseudogene TRBV3-2) and TRBJ2-7; 7 positions agree with TRBD1. The CDR3 DNA reads as TGTGCCAGCAGCCAGTTGAGACAGGGATCCCACGAGCAGTACTTC. This encodes CASSQLRQGSHEQYF.